Following are 27 T cell receptor beta chains from one sample sequenced in a study of sequential checkpoint blockade in melanoma. The table came from immunoSEQ multiplex PCR; TCRdb's copy has only in-frame clones and leaves some out. This repertoire shows approximately 11,000 clones, around 69% found once; its top ten account for approximately 30%. Treatment: randomized to nivolumab then ipilimumab (arm A) or the reverse (arm B). Sample: CD8+ T cells sorted from blood (inferred from file names), taken from a patient given nivolumab and ipilimumab in sequence. These receptors were taken from a human donor with melanoma.

The chain uses TRBV5-1 and TRBJ2-7; 9 positions agree with TRBD1. In germline, CDR1 is SGHRS, CDR2 YFSETQ. The CDR3 spans 12 residues. V was clipped by 4 bases and J by 4 bases; unmatched bases: 0. This CDR3 is CASSGTGYEQYF. The CDR3 DNA sequence: TGCGCCAGCAGCGGGACAGGGTACGAGCAGTACTTC. Filled out from reference TRBV5-1 and TRBJ2-7, the complete variable domain reads KAGVTQTPRYLIKTRGQQVTLSCSPISGHRSVSWYQQTPGQGLQFLFEYFSETQRNKGNFPGRFSGRQFSNSRSEMNVSTLELGDSALYLCASSGTGYEQYFGPGTRLTVT.

This chain connects TRBV7-6 to TRBJ2-2, with D tentatively TRBD2 (6 bases). Germline CDR1 is SGHVS and CDR2 is FNYEAQ. Trimming pared 0 bases from V and 5 bases from J, leaving 13 bases between. This CDR3 is 16 amino acids long. The CDR3 nucleotides read TGTGCCAGCAGCTTAGCGCCCCTAGGAGGGACCGGGGAGCTGTTTTTT. Protein product: CASSLAPLGGTGELFF.

The CDR3 sequence is CASRGAADTQYF. The CDR3 nucleotides are TGCGCCAGCAGGGGGGCTGCAGATACGCAGTATTTT. The gene calls are TRBV4-1 and TRBJ2-3; D may be TRBD1 (6 bases). The V and J ends lost 6 bases and 4 bases respectively, with 8 bases between them. CDR3 size: 12 residues. Germline V gene sequence: CDR1 MGHRA, CDR2 YSYEKL.

The chain couples TRBV30 to TRBJ2-7; D is undetermined. Trimming shortened V by 0 bases and J by 6 bases, and 12 bases separated the two germline ends. Germline CDR1 GTSNPN, CDR2 SVGIG (reference sequence). This CDR3 contains 13 residues. The CDR3 sequence: CAWSVSPSLEQYF. In nucleotides, the CDR3 is TGTGCCTGGAGTGTGTCCCCCTCTCTCGAGCAGTACTTC.

The rearrangement links TRBV6-5 to TRBJ2-7; D possibly corresponds to TRBD1 (6 bases). CDR1 and CDR2 from the germline V gene are MNHEY and SVGAGI. The CDR3 is 16 amino acids. The V and J ends lost 0 bases and 0 bases respectively, with 12 bases between them. CDR3 bases: TGTGCCAGCAGTTACTCAACAGGGCGAGTCTCCTACGAGCAGTACTTC. This gives the protein CASSYSTGRVSYEQYF.

The V and J genes are TRBV27 and TRBJ2-7; D uncertain. Germline CDR1 reads MNHEY; CDR2 reads SMNVEV (reference sequence). V dropped 5 bases and J dropped 4 bases, with 6 bases sitting between them. CDR3 length equals 11 residues. The CDR3 sequence is CASSDTYEQYF. The CDR3 DNA is TGTGCCAGCAGTGACACGTACGAGCAGTACTTC.

This chain uses TRBV19 with TRBJ1-6, with TRBD1 matching over 11 bases. The germline gives CDR1 LNHDA, CDR2 SQIVND (reference sequence). V lost 3 bases to trimming and J lost 10 bases; unmatched junction nucleotides: 5. This CDR3 has 15 residues. The CDR3 DNA is TGTGCCAGTAGTATCGGACAGGGGGCCTGGTCACCCCTCCACTTT. This translates into CASSIGQGAWSPLHF.

V gene TRBV7-9 combines with J gene TRBJ2-7, with 7 positions matching TRBD1. This CDR3 is built from 15 residues. Trimming removed 4 bases from V and 2 bases from J; junction bases left unmatched: 8. The V gene's germline CDR1 is SEHNR and CDR2 FQNEAQ (reference sequence). This CDR3 is CASSSGTASPYEQYF. The CDR3 nucleotides read TGTGCCAGCAGCTCAGGGACAGCTTCCCCCTACGAGCAGTACTTC.

This clone was seen a few times. The chain carries TRBV11-2 and TRBJ2-7; 10 bases align to TRBD2. CDR3 size: 15 residues. Trimming at V came to 1 base and at J to 5 bases, leaving 5 bases not matched to a gene. Germline CDR1 and CDR2: SGHAT and FQNNGV. The CDR3 region is CASSLVGAGGNEQYF. The CDR3 nucleotides are TGTGCCAGCAGCTTAGTGGGAGCGGGAGGGAACGAGCAGTACTTC.

V is TRBV5-1 and J is TRBJ2-7; 7 bases line up with TRBD1. CDR3 size: 14 residues. From germline, CDR1 is SGHRS and CDR2 YFSETQ. The V and J ends lost 6 bases and 3 bases, in that order; junction bases with no gene match: 9. CDR3 nucleotides: TGCGCCAGCAACCTCGGGACAGACATCTACGAGCAGTACTTC. Its protein product is CASNLGTDIYEQYF.

The genes are TRBV5-8 and TRBJ1-1, with 8 bases lining up with TRBD1. The germline V gene encodes CDR1 SGHTS and CDR2 YDEGEE. V was clipped by 3 bases and J by 11 bases; unmatched bases: 9. The CDR3 consists of 13 residues. For the CDR3, the DNA is TGTGCCAGCAGCTACGGACAGGGCATTCTGGCTTTCTTT. Amino acid sequence: CASSYGQGILAFF.

This sequence joins TRBV6-4 and TRBJ1-2; TRBD1 matches at 9 bases. Germline CDR1 and CDR2: MRHNA and SNTAGT. This CDR3 region has 15 residues. V shed 4 bases and J 3 bases; nucleotides not matched to a gene: 6. The CDR3 reads CASSGLRQGDYGYTF. The DNA of the CDR3 is TGTGCCAGCAGTGGCTTACGACAGGGGGACTATGGCTACACCTTC.

The chain is built from TRBV9 and TRBJ2-1, with D possibly matching TRBD1 (5 bases). Germline CDR1 is SGDLS and CDR2 is YYNGEE. V was shortened by 2 bases and J by 8 bases, with 11 bases between the two germline ends. CDR3 length: 13 amino acids. CDR3 in amino acids: CASSVPTADEQFF. As DNA, the CDR3 is TGTGCCAGCAGCGTGCCGACAGCCGATGAGCAGTTCTTC. The whole variable domain, filled in from reference TRBV9 and TRBJ2-1, reads DSGVTQTPKHLITATGQRVTLRCSPRSGDLSVYWYQQSLDQGLQFLIQYYNGEERAKGNILERFSAQQFPDLHSELNLSSLELGDSALYFCASSVPTADEQFFGPGTRLTVL.

This chain uses TRBV6-6 with TRBJ2-1, with D hard to call. V was cut by 6 bases and J by 0 bases, with 12 bases left in between. Germline V gives CDR1 MNHNY, CDR2 SVGAGI (reference sequence). The CDR3 sequence is 15 residues long. This chain's CDR3 is CASSQITYSYNEQFF. The CDR3 DNA reads as TGTGCCAGCAGCCAAATTACCTACTCCTACAATGAGCAGTTCTTC.

Remarks on this clone: The sample has other DNA sequences that encode this CDR3 too. The chain links TRBV19 to TRBJ2-7; tentatively, D is TRBD1 (6 bases). In germline, CDR1 is LNHDA, CDR2 SQIVND (reference sequence). V was pared by 6 bases and J by 2 bases, with 14 bases between. The CDR3 has 14 amino acids. CDR3 nucleotide sequence: TGTGCCAGTAGAGATCCCGGGACACCCTACGAGCAGTACTTC. Translated: CASRDPGTPYEQYF.

This clone is categorized as medium-sized. The chain recombines TRBV11-2 with TRBJ1-2; TRBD1 aligns across 7 bases. The CDR3 extends over 14 amino acids. Unmatched junction bases numbered 3, after V lost 1 base and J lost 4 bases. Per the germline V gene, CDR1 is SGHAT and CDR2 is FQNNGV. Here the CDR3 DNA reads TGTGCCAGCAGCTTAGGGGACAGCCGCTATGGCTACACCTTC. Protein product: CASSLGDSRYGYTF.

V is TRBV11-1 and J is TRBJ2-2; D remains ambiguous. The CDR3 is 15 amino acids. V was shortened by 4 bases and J by 1 base, with 10 bases between the two germline ends. The germline gives CDR1 SGHAT, CDR2 FQDESV (reference sequence). CDR3 coding DNA: TGTGCCAGCAGCTCGAGGTACCGGAACACCGGGGAGCTGTTTTTT. It yields the protein CASSSRYRNTGELFF.

The V call is TRBV28, the J call TRBJ2-7; tentatively, D is TRBD1 (5 bases). The CDR3 runs 12 residues. Germline values: CDR1 MDHEN, CDR2 SYDVKM. V was shortened by 3 bases and J by 5 bases, with 8 bases between the two germline ends. Written as DNA, the CDR3 is TGTGCCAGCAGTTTTCAGGGCCACGAGCAGTACTTC. It translates to CASSFQGHEQYF.

This chain joins TRBV7-9 and TRBJ1-1; D unresolved. The germline V gene has CDR1 SEHNR and CDR2 FQNEAQ (reference sequence). This CDR3 region has 12 residues. The V end lost 3 bases, the J end lost 7 bases, and 9 bases lay between the germline ends. CDR3 in DNA: TGTGCCAGCAGCTTGGAGGGCCATGAAGCTTTCTTT. Its protein product is CASSLEGHEAFF.

The chain is built from TRBV5-4 and TRBJ2-7; tentatively, D is TRBD1 (6 bases). Germline V lookup: CDR1 SGHNT, CDR2 YYREEE (reference sequence). The V end was cut by 2 bases, the J end by 1 base, with 13 bases between. The CDR3 runs 15 residues. The CDR3 DNA sequence: TGTGCCAGCAGCTTCCCGGAGACAGGTTCCTACGAGCAGTACTTC. Translating gives CASSFPETGSYEQYF.

The chain employs TRBV9 and TRBJ2-1; D remains ambiguous. Between the trimmed V and J ends, which lost 4 bases and 8 bases, there was a span of 10 bases. Germline lookup yields CDR1 SGDLS and CDR2 YYNGEE. The CDR3 loop spans 12 amino acids. The CDR3 coding sequence is TGTGCCAGCAGCCCCCCGTCGTATGAGCAGTTCTTC. Translated, it gives CASSPPSYEQFF. Variable domain in full (rest from reference TRBV9 and TRBJ2-1): DSGVTQTPKHLITATGQRVTLRCSPRSGDLSVYWYQQSLDQGLQFLIQYYNGEERAKGNILERFSAQQFPDLHSELNLSSLELGDSALYFCASSPPSYEQFFGPGTRLTVL.

V usage is TRBV6-4 and J usage is TRBJ1-1; possibly TRBD1 for D (6 bases). The V end was cut by 5 bases, the J end by 5 bases, with 12 bases between. Germline V lookup: CDR1 MRHNA, CDR2 SNTAGT. The CDR3 is 13 amino acids. In DNA, the CDR3 is TGTGCCAGCAGTACTGGGACACCGACTGAAGCTTTCTTT. Amino acids: CASSTGTPTEAFF.

The chain combines TRBV5-6 with TRBJ2-7, with a possible D match to TRBD1 (6 bases). The CDR3 runs to 14 residues. CDR1 and CDR2 (germline): SGHDT, YYEEEE. The ends were cut back, 0 bases at V and 3 bases at J, with 10 bases in the middle. CDR3 sequence reads: CASSLVGTNYEQYF. The CDR3 region has the DNA TGTGCCAGCAGCTTGGTTGGGACAAACTACGAGCAGTACTTC.

The sample holds one count of this clone. This chain links TRBV28 with TRBJ2-3, with a possible D match to TRBD2 (5 bases). Deletions cut 1 base from V and 6 bases from J, with 20 bases between. The CDR3 covers 17 residues. CDR1 is MDHEN, CDR2 SYDVKM, per germline. CDR3 residues: CASSLSRGSLSRDTQYF. The CDR3 region has the DNA TGTGCCAGCAGTTTATCTCGGGGAAGCCTCAGCCGGGATACGCAGTATTTT.

This rearrangement joins TRBV7-2 to TRBJ2-1, with D possibly being TRBD2 (5 bases). Looked up from germline, CDR1 is SGHTA and CDR2 is FQGNSA. The CDR3 contains 16 residues. Between the trimmed V and J ends, which lost 5 bases and 0 bases, there was a span of 14 bases. Here the CDR3 DNA reads TGTGCCAGCAGCACCCCCGGGGTAGTCTCCTACAATGAGCAGTTCTTC. This encodes CASSTPGVVSYNEQFF.

This chain links TRBV5-4 with TRBJ2-1; D is perhaps TRBD2 (5 bases). CDR1 and CDR2 from the germline V gene are SGHNT and YYREEE (reference sequence). The CDR3 extends over 12 amino acids. V lost 2 bases to trimming and J lost 7 bases, with 7 bases between them. The CDR3 is CASSFPGNEQFF. CDR3 DNA sequence: TGTGCCAGCAGCTTTCCGGGGAATGAGCAGTTCTTC.

The V call is TRBV28, the J call TRBJ2-5; 8 nucleotides match TRBD1. V lost 1 base and J lost 1; bases outside the gene matches: 5. This CDR3 is built from 16 residues. Germline lookup yields CDR1 MDHEN and CDR2 SYDVKM. CDR3 nucleotide sequence: TGTGCCAGCAGTTTATTAACAGGGGGGCTCCAAGAGACCCAGTACTTC. This gives the protein CASSLLTGGLQETQYF.